This T cell receptor beta chain originates from a study of blood T cell repertoires in COVID-19. Germline trimming cut 4 bases from V and 5 bases from J; bases unmatched to any gene: 7. This CDR3 region has 14 residues. Germline lookup yields CDR1 MNHEY and CDR2 SVGEGT. Profiling relied on immunoSEQ multiplex PCR, and the TCRdb table lists in-frame clones only, not all of them. The top ten hold 1.5% of the sample, which has approximately 130,000 clones, more than 75% seen once. This receptor was taken from a human donor in a cohort sampled during active COVID-19. The sample comprised peripheral blood. The genes are TRBV6-2 or TRBV6-3 and TRBJ1-2, with 7 bases identical to TRBD1. The CDR3 DNA sequence: TGTGCCAGCAGTTCCACAGGGGCCGGGTATGGCTACACCTTC. It encodes CASSSTGAGYGYTF.